These T cell receptor beta chains were read from a single sample in a study of T cells expressing NK-cell markers. TCRdb re-called the 5' RACE reads and shows each CDR3 protein once, DNA omitted. The sample has 550,000 to 600,000 distinct CDR3 sequences. Sequencing used blood T cells: a sorted CD56 or NKG2C T cell subset, CD4+ or CD8+ T cells, or bulk PBMC T cells (not recorded which). The receptors were gathered from a man aged 18-30 years in good health. CDR3s include the opening cysteine and the closing phenylalanine or tryptophan.

j_call v_call cdr3_aa
TRBJ2-1 TRBV29-1 CSVSPPGGIYNEQFF
TRBJ2-7 TRBV5-6 CASSLVGTSSFGAYEQYF
TRBJ2-5 TRBV7-9 CASSPGTSGRGSDF
TRBJ2-5 TRBV12-3/TRBV12-4 CARGTSGSRETQYF
TRBJ1-2 TRBV29-1 CSVGNGDYGYTF
TRBJ2-2 TRBV18 CASSPRAFRSTGELFF
TRBJ2-1 TRBV6-5 CASSYFSTGVYKGNEQFF
TRBJ2-2 TRBV5-1 CASSLGQNTGELFF
TRBJ2-1 TRBV12-3/TRBV12-4 CASSNQVAEQFF
TRBJ2-1 TRBV6-1 CASRGWASGSRSYNEQFF
TRBJ2-3 TRBV25-1 CASSDDRGYSTDTQYF
TRBJ2-1 TRBV11-3 CASSPRRSGSSYNEQFF
TRBJ2-1 TRBV20-1 CSARVSEEHSYNEQFF
TRBJ1-1 TRBV27 CASSFISGLPFF
TRBJ2-3 TRBV4-2 CASSQETGGITDTQYF
TRBJ1-3 TRBV28 CASSSRRAAGNTIYF
TRBJ2-7 TRBV6-2/TRBV6-3 CASSQPGLAVYEQYF
TRBJ2-1 TRBV29-1 CSVDHAPGSSYNEQFF
TRBJ1-1 TRBV5-6 CASSFVGDNTEAFF
TRBJ2-5 TRBV5-4 CASSFGGSKETQYF
TRBJ1-5 TRBV27 CASSYRGYGNQPQHF
TRBJ1-4 TRBV12-3/TRBV12-4 CASSSDGGKLFF
TRBJ2-5 TRBV30 CAWNLGETQYF
TRBJ1-6 TRBV6-5 CASSYRAYNSPLHF
TRBJ2-7 TRBV27 CASSPSSGRMYEQYF
TRBJ1-1 TRBV12-3/TRBV12-4 CASSLGRASTEAFF